This T cell receptor beta chain was recovered during a study of blood T cell repertoires in COVID-19. Study overall: Whether acute or convalescent, the COVID-19 samples came from the United States, Italy and Spain. PBMCs, B-cell-depleted T cells, or T cells provided the cDNA or gDNA that made up the material.

In its sample, this clone was seen once. Original data processing: Scientists estimated how many nucleated cells there were by amplifying reference gene primers. Sequencing was performed with immunoSEQ multiplex PCR; in TCRdb, only in-frame clones are kept and a portion is missing. The V and J calls and clone size are taken from that table; D and trimming were inferred from the DNA. The table lists fewer than 200,000 clones, about nine tenths of them singletons. This TCR was recovered from a man aged 60-69 years with acute or convalescent COVID-19. The sequencing input was peripheral blood.

CDR3 coding DNA: TGCGCCAGCAGCCCGGGTTCCAATCAGCCCCAGCATTTT. Its translation: CASSPGSNQPQHF. V gene TRBV5-1 combines with J gene TRBJ1-5; D is undetermined. V shed 4 bases and J shed 3 bases, with 8 bases lying between them. Germline CDR1 SGHRS, CDR2 YFSETQ. The CDR3 has 13 residues.